These 25 T cell receptor beta chains came from one sample sequenced in a study of T cells expressing NK-cell markers. Reprocessing the 5' RACE reads, TCRdb reports a single entry for every CDR3 protein and omits DNA. This specimen shows about 390,000 distinct CDR3 sequences; the ten leading clones hold 9.5% to 12%. The specimen sequenced was blood T cells: a sorted CD56 or NKG2C T cell subset, CD4+ or CD8+ T cells, or bulk PBMC T cells (not recorded which). These receptor sequences come from a woman in her forties or fifties in good health.

This rearrangement joins TRBV5-1 to TRBJ2-7; no DNA is available, so the TRBD2 call from TCRdb remains unchecked. The CDR3 length is 16 residues. CDR1 is SGHRS, CDR2 YFSETQ, per germline. The CDR3 reads CASSARLADLGYEQYF.

CDR3 loop: CASSPPGSNEQFF. The chain couples TRBV7-9 to TRBJ2-1; TCRdb selects TRBD1, and the lack of DNA leaves this call unchecked. The CDR3 length is 13 residues. The germline V gene encodes CDR1 SEHNR and CDR2 FQNEAQ (reference sequence).

The rearrangement links TRBV7-2 to TRBJ2-1; checking the TCRdb D call of TRBD2 is not possible without DNA. The germline V gene has CDR1 SGHTA and CDR2 FQGNSA. The length of the CDR3 is 13 residues. The CDR3 sequence is CASSFTSGYEQFF.

The genes are TRBV9 and TRBJ2-2; the D gene TCRdb calls, TRBD2, cannot be checked with no DNA. The CDR3 length is 17 residues. Per the germline V gene, CDR1 is SGDLS and CDR2 is YYNGEE. The CDR3 sequence is CASSPGLAGANTGELFF.

This chain joins TRBV11-3 and TRBJ1-1; no DNA is available, so the TRBD1 call from TCRdb remains unchecked. This CDR3 contains 14 residues. CDR1 is SGHNT and CDR2 is YENEEA in the germline V gene. CDR3: CASSHRAGNTEAFF.

The J gene is TRBJ1-3, the V gene TRBV6-5; the D call from TCRdb, TRBD1, cannot be confirmed without DNA. This CDR3 is 15 amino acids long. Germline CDR1 reads MNHEY; CDR2 reads SVGAGI. CDR3: CASSTGEPSGNTIYF.

This chain joins TRBV19 and TRBJ2-6. Germline assignment: CDR1 LNHDA and CDR2 SQIVND (reference sequence). The CDR3 spans 14 residues. The CDR3 protein is CASTDISGANVLTF.

The rearrangement links TRBV25-1 to TRBJ1-5; checking the TCRdb D call of TRBD1 is not possible without DNA. The CDR3 sequence is 14 residues long. Germline CDR1 and CDR2: MGHDK and SYGVNS. This CDR3 is CASSTGAVWQPQHF.

The chain couples TRBV6-1 to TRBJ2-1; TCRdb's D gene call, TRBD1, goes unchecked for lack of DNA. The CDR3 sequence is 15 residues long. Germline loops: CDR1 MNHNS, CDR2 SASEGT. The chain's CDR3 is CASSEPGQGWGEQFF.

This chain joins TRBV30 and TRBJ2-5. This CDR3 spans 11 amino acids. Germline lookup yields CDR1 GTSNPN and CDR2 SVGIG (reference sequence). CDR3 residues: CAWMRKETQYF.

The chain carries TRBV6-2 or TRBV6-3 and TRBJ2-3; the D call from TCRdb, TRBD2, cannot be confirmed without DNA. Germline-derived CDR1 and CDR2 are MNHEY and SVGEGT. The CDR3 covers 15 residues. CDR3 amino acids: CASSLGAGGTDTQYF.

The rearrangement uses TRBV6-5 and TRBJ2-2; the TCRdb D gene call, TRBD1, has no DNA to confirm it. Germline V gene lookup returns CDR1 MNHEY and CDR2 SVGAGI. The CDR3 runs 13 residues. The CDR3 loop is CAISLEFPGELFF.

The chain is built from TRBV20-1 and TRBJ2-3; TCRdb returns TRBD1, unconfirmable since there is no DNA. This CDR3 contains 13 residues. The germline CDR1 and CDR2 sequences are DFQATT and SNEGSKA (reference sequence). The chain's CDR3 is CGIPGGRTDTQYF.

The genes are TRBV29-1 and TRBJ2-4. Germline V gives CDR1 SQVTM, CDR2 ANQGSEA. The CDR3 loop spans 14 amino acids. The CDR3 region is CSVAHPIAKNIQYF.

This chain connects TRBV6-5 to TRBJ1-1; the TCRdb call, TRBD1, lacks DNA for checking. The CDR3 length is 16 residues. Per the germline V gene, CDR1 is MNHEY and CDR2 is SVGAGI. CDR3 region: CASSYRQGLGNTEAFF.

The chain is built from TRBV20-1 and TRBJ2-1; the D gene TCRdb calls, TRBD2, cannot be checked with no DNA. Germline assignment: CDR1 DFQATT and CDR2 SNEGSKA (reference sequence). The CDR3 is made up of 16 amino acids. CDR3 in amino acids: CSAPNRGLGSGNEQFF.

This chain links TRBV4-1 with TRBJ2-7; no DNA is available, so the TRBD1 call from TCRdb remains unchecked. The CDR3 sequence is 15 residues long. Germline V gene data show CDR1 as MGHRA and CDR2 as YSYEKL. The CDR3 loop is CASSPTGMPPYEQYF.

The chain carries TRBV4-1 and TRBJ2-1. Germline CDR1 and CDR2: MGHRA and YSYEKL. The CDR3 has 13 amino acids. CDR3 region: CASQRDAVNEQFF.

V usage is TRBV5-4 and J usage is TRBJ1-2. The CDR3 runs to 13 residues. Germline CDR1 and CDR2: SGHNT and YYREEE (reference sequence). This chain's CDR3 is CASGPESVYGYTF.

The V and J genes are TRBV12-3 or TRBV12-4 and TRBJ2-1; the TCRdb D gene call, TRBD1, has no DNA to confirm it. The CDR3 contains 15 residues. CDR3 residues: CASSNGGSSYNEQFF.

The genes are TRBV25-1 and TRBJ2-1. CDR1 is MGHDK, CDR2 SYGVNS, per germline. The CDR3 spans 11 residues. The CDR3 loop reads CASSELNEQFF.

The rearrangement joins TRBV3-1 to TRBJ1-6; with no DNA, the TCRdb D assignment of TRBD1 cannot be verified. This CDR3 has 14 amino acids. CDR1 is LGHDT, CDR2 YNNKEL, per germline (reference sequence). The CDR3: CASSQFKGNSPLHF.

This sequence joins TRBV18 and TRBJ2-5; absent DNA, TCRdb's TRBD1 call cannot be checked. The germline V gene encodes CDR1 KGHSH and CDR2 LQKENI. The CDR3 contains 16 residues. CDR3 in amino acids: CASSPQGTGFQETQYF.

The chain uses TRBV5-1 and TRBJ1-1. The CDR3 has 11 amino acids. Germline CDR1 reads SGHRS; CDR2 reads YFSETQ. The CDR3 region is CASSQGNEAFF.

The J gene is TRBJ2-1, the V gene TRBV5-1; TCRdb outputs TRBD2, but without DNA this stays unchecked. The CDR3 runs 12 residues. Germline V gene data show CDR1 as SGHRS and CDR2 as YFSETQ. CDR3 sequence: CASMGGGNEQFF.